This T cell receptor beta chain comes out of a study of response to subunit inactivated influenza vaccine (dated by TCRdb to the late 2010s). Regarding the study in general: To follow how T cells responded to a trivalent subunit inactivated influenza vaccine, the researchers relied on deep quantitative profiling of the T cell receptor repertoire. Results the study describes overall, beyond this receptor: It was suggested by the authors that each seasonal influenza vaccination may recruit only a limited number of new T cells.

Comment on this clonotype: The specificity of this receptor is unknown. The record has no base qualities; no much larger clone is one base away.

The CDR3 measures 13 amino acids from cysteine to phenylalanine. Of all the DNA, just the CDR3 is kept, 39 bases in frame from base 1. V loses 6 bases, J loses 8 bases, and the germline ends lie 15 bases apart. For CDR1 and CDR2, the germline V gene lists MGHDK and SYGVNS. The library was built by means of RT-PCR. The sample was run on an Illumina HiSeq 2500. TCRdb applied fastp at Q25 and MiXCR to the public reads, then kept only in-frame beta chains. Each CDR3 protein gets just one entry, which takes the most common genes and DNA from the rows behind it. For this sample the table gives over 750,000 distinct CDR3 sequences, of which over 20% were detected only once. The ten largest make up roughly 10% of the sample.

This chain joins TRBV25-1 to TRBJ2-3; a confident D gene designation cannot be given. The material sequenced was PBMCs from blood, taken around 5 days after vaccination. This clonotype originated in a man aged 50 to 60 who received an inactivated influenza vaccine. Donor details come from another sample of the same person, matched by shared clones. The nucleotide sequence reads as follows: TGTGCCAGCAGACCCCCTCTGGTGGGTACGCAGTATTTT. It specifies CASRPPLVGTQYF.